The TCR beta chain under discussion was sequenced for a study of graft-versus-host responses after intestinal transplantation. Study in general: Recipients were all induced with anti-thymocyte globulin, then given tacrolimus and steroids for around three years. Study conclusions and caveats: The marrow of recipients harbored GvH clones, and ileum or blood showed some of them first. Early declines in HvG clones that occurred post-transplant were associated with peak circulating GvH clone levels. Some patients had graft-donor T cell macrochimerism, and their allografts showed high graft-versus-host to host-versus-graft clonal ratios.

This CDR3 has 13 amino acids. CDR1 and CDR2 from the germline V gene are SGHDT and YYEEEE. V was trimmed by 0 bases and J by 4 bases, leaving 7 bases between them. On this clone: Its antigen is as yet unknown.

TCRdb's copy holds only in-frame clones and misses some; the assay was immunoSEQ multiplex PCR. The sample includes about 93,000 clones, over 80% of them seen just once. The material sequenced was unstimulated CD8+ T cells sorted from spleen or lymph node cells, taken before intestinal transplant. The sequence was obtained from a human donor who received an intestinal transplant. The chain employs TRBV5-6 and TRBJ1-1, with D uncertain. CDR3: CASSLGHPTEAFF. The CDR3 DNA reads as TGTGCCAGCAGCTTGGGACACCCCACTGAAGCTTTCTTT. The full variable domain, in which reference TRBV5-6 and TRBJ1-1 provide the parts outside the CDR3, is DAGVTQSPTHLIKTRGQQVTLRCSPKSGHDTVSWYQQALGQGPQFIFQYYEEEERQRGNFPDRFSGHQFPNYSSELNVNALLLGDSALYLCASSLGHPTEAFFGQGTRLTVV.